This TCR beta chain was sequenced for a study of T cell responses to AZD1222 COVID-19 vaccine. Per germline, CDR1 SGHAT and CDR2 FQNNGV. V was shortened by 5 bases and J by 3 bases, with 17 bases between the two germline ends. The CDR3 sequence is 15 residues long. Study-level points and caveats: All repertoire sampling was performed exclusively after the peak T cell response. Unmutated variant regions reportedly attract nearly half of all spike-specific TCRs. Spike-specific TCR breadth rose after two AZD1222 doses, and depth rose as well.

Comments on this clone: The antigen remains undetermined.

TCRdb keeps only in-frame clones here, not all; method: immunoSEQ multiplex PCR. The profile covers roughly 100,000 clones, with 80% to 90% appearing a single time and 44% taken by the ten largest. The TCR was taken from an adult who received the AZD1222 COVID-19 vaccine. This sequence joins TRBV11-2 and TRBJ2-7; no clear D. The material sequenced was peripheral blood, taken 28 days after the second AZD1222 dose. The CDR3 loop reads CASSGRESSVYEQYF. The DNA for the CDR3 is TGTGCCAGCAGCGGCCGTGAGTCTTCCGTCTACGAGCAGTACTTC.